These 10 T cell receptor beta chains were all obtained from the same sample, sequenced in a study of blood T cell repertoires in COVID-19. Using immunoSEQ multiplex PCR, the repertoire was profiled, and TCRdb retains in-frame clones only, with some absent. This table holds roughly 110,000 clones, roughly four fifths found once. Sequencing used peripheral blood. The receptors here all came from a woman aged 60 to 75 with acute or convalescent COVID-19.

This clone was picked up one time. The chain employs TRBV19 and TRBJ2-1, with a weak D call TRBD1 (6 bases). V was shortened by 3 bases and J by 3 bases, with 18 bases between the two germline ends. In germline, CDR1 is LNHDA, CDR2 SQIVND (reference sequence). The length of the CDR3 is 17 residues. As DNA, the CDR3 is TGTGCCAGTAGTATTCTGGGTCCGGACAGAAACTACAATGAGCAGTTCTTC. Translating it yields CASSILGPDRNYNEQFF.

The CDR3: CASSSPERYDEAGTQYF. The CDR3 DNA reads as TGCGCCAGCAGCTCACCCGAAAGATATGACGAAGCGGGGACCCAGTACTTC. This chain uses TRBV5-1 with TRBJ2-5, with a tentative D call TRBD2 (6 bases). Looked up from germline, CDR1 is SGHRS and CDR2 is YFSETQ. The CDR3 covers 17 residues. Trimming left V 3 bases short and J 7 bases short, with 25 bases between.

The rearrangement joins TRBV7-9 to TRBJ1-2; the D is unclear. Looked up from germline, CDR1 is SEHNR and CDR2 is FQNEAQ (reference sequence). Trimming removed 4 bases from V and 3 bases from J, with 12 bases in between. The CDR3 spans 14 residues. The CDR3 DNA reads as TGTGCCAGCAGCTCCCCACAGCACCACTATGGCTACACCTTC. Translation gives CASSSPQHHYGYTF.

This chain uses TRBV15 with TRBJ1-2; D is undetermined. Germline-derived CDR1 and CDR2 are LNHNV and YYDKDF (reference sequence). The CDR3 extends over 15 amino acids. Trimming pared 0 bases from V and 8 bases from J, leaving 16 bases between. For the CDR3, the DNA is TGTGCCACCAGCAGAGATCTGGCCGGAGCCGGGGGCTACACCTTC. Translation gives CATSRDLAGAGGYTF.

V usage is TRBV10-3 and J usage is TRBJ1-1, with D perhaps matching TRBD1 (5 bases). The V gene's germline CDR1 is ENHRY and CDR2 SYGVKD. The CDR3 is 16 amino acids. Trimming took off 5 bases at V and 1 base at J, with 17 bases between the two ends. CDR3 residues: CAISPQEPLRNTEAFF. The CDR3 bases are TGTGCCATCAGTCCACAGGAACCCCTACGGAACACTGAAGCTTTCTTT.

The chain has TRBV19 and TRBJ1-1; the D gene is possibly TRBD1 (5 bases). Germline V lookup: CDR1 LNHDA, CDR2 SQIVND (reference sequence). Trimming removed 11 bases at V and 5 bases at J, with 18 bases between. This CDR3 contains 13 residues. CDR3 sequence (DNA): TGTGCCGCTAAAAAATCAGGGAAAACTGAAGCTTTCTTT. It translates to CAAKKSGKTEAFF.

This clone was detected a few times. The rearrangement links TRBV7-9 to TRBJ2-5; D perhaps matches TRBD2 (6 bases). V was clipped by 6 bases and J by 5 bases, with 22 bases between them. The germline gives CDR1 SEHNR, CDR2 FQNEAQ (reference sequence). The CDR3 is made up of 16 amino acids. The CDR3 loop reads CASSLVGGTPRETQYF. CDR3 DNA: TGTGCCAGCAGTCTCGTGGGTGGGACTCCGCGGGAGACCCAGTACTTC. Full variable domain (remainder filled in from reference TRBV7-9 and TRBJ2-5): DTGVSQNPRHKITKRGQNVTFRCDPISEHNRLYWYRQTLGQGPEFLTYFQNEAQLEKSRLLSDRFSAERPKGSFSTLEIQRTEQGDSAMYLCASSLVGGTPRETQYFGPGTRLLVL.

The chain employs TRBV6-2 or TRBV6-3 and TRBJ2-1; the D gene is possibly TRBD2 (6 bases). The CDR3 spans 14 residues. The germline V and J ends were trimmed by 5 bases and 4 bases, with 12 bases remaining between them. Germline lookup yields CDR1 MNHEY and CDR2 SVGEGT. The CDR3 nucleotides read TGTGCCAGCAGTATCCAGCGGGTATACAATGAGCAGTTCTTC. It yields the protein CASSIQRVYNEQFF.

V is TRBV3-1 (or the pseudogene TRBV3-2) and J is TRBJ2-1; D remains unclear. V gave up 1 base and J gave up 13 bases, with 8 bases separating them. Germline CDR1 and CDR2: LGHDT and YNNKEL (reference sequence). The length of the CDR3 is 11 residues. The CDR3 protein is CASSQGAVQFF. The DNA of the CDR3 is TGTGCCAGCAGCCAAGGCGCGGTACAGTTCTTC.

This rearrangement joins TRBV11-2 to TRBJ2-7; D is perhaps TRBD2 (5 bases). Trimming removed 4 bases from V and 5 bases from J, with 12 bases in between. Germline V gives CDR1 SGHAT, CDR2 FQNNGV. CDR3 size: 13 residues. CDR3 DNA: TGTGCCAGCAGCTACCCCCCCGGGAACGAGCAGTACTTC. This gives the protein CASSYPPGNEQYF.